These T cell receptor beta chains were read from a single sample in a study of blood T cells in healthy people across ages. Each CDR3 protein gets one entry after TCRdb re-called the 5' RACE reads with MiXCR. The data contain 1 million or so distinct CDR3 sequences, 20% to 25% of them seen just once; the ten biggest clones take up approximately 0.75%. Another study also made use of these data, one on T cells of mothers and their children.

Sequenced: blood. The origin of the receptors is a girl aged 2 to 9 in good health. The CDR3 runs from the conserved cysteine through the conserved F or W. The D gene is left open where the match is weak. A row's size may be missing; if present it is once, few, many or a size class.

TRBV7-9	TRBJ2-2	-	few	CASSLTGTDFSGELFF	TGTGCCAGCAGCTTGACCGGGACGGACTTTTCCGGGGAGCTGTTTTTT
TRBV5-1	TRBJ2-7	TRBD1	-	CASSPGQGDDEQYF	TGCGCCAGCAGCCCGGGACAGGGTGACGACGAGCAGTACTTC
TRBV12-3/TRBV12-4	TRBJ1-5	-	-	CASSLRARSNQPQHF	TGTGCCAGCAGTTTAAGGGCGAGGAGCAATCAGCCCCAGCATTTT
TRBV7-9	TRBJ2-5	-	-	CARQDTQETQYF	TGTGCCAGACAGGACACCCAAGAGACCCAGTACTTC
TRBV28	TRBJ2-7	-	few	CASTTPGTSYEQYF	TGTGCCAGCACTACTCCCGGGACAAGCTACGAGCAGTACTTC
TRBV20-1	TRBJ2-1	TRBD2	-	CSARDIRTSGRAFSYNEQSF	TGCAGTGCTAGAGATATAAGGACTAGCGGGAGGGCCTTTTCCTACAATGAGCAGTCCTTC
TRBV21-1	TRBJ1-4	-	-	CASTKAERGEKLFF	TGTGCCAGCACAAAGGCGGAGAGAGGGGAAAAACTGTTTTTT
TRBV29-1	TRBJ2-5	TRBD2	-	CSVEGGFASETQYF	TGCAGCGTTGAGGGAGGGTTTGCGTCGGAGACCCAGTACTTC
TRBV6-6	TRBJ1-5	TRBD1	few	CATGQTNQPQHF	TGTGCCACGGGACAGACCAATCAGCCCCAGCATTTT
TRBV6-5	TRBJ1-2	TRBD1	few	CASSYVQGGRSHGYTF	TGTGCCAGCAGTTACGTCCAGGGGGGGAGGTCACACGGCTACACCTTC
TRBV28	TRBJ2-5	-	-	CASSDRQETQCF	TGTGCCAGCAGCGACAGACAAGAGACCCAGTGCTTC
TRBV15	TRBJ2-7	-	-	CATSRESGDSYEQYF	TGTGCCACCAGCAGAGAATCGGGGGACTCCTACGAGCAGTACTTC
TRBV4-3	TRBJ1-5	-	once	CASSQEVHRVGGSQPQHF	TGCGCCAGCAGCCAAGAGGTTCACCGGGTTGGAGGATCCCAGCCCCAGCATTTT
TRBV10-3	TRBJ2-5	-	-	CAISERRSGGGETQYF	TGTGCCATCAGTGAACGGCGAAGCGGTGGAGGGGAGACCCAGTACTTC
TRBV5-1	TRBJ1-2	-	-	CASSETDRPRNYGYTF	TGCGCCAGCTCCGAGACCGACAGACCCCGAAACTATGGCTACACCTTC
TRBV29-1	TRBJ2-5	-	few	CSGLSETQYF	TGCAGCGGACTTTCAGAGACCCAGTACTTC
TRBV20-1	TRBJ2-1	-	few	CSASLVVGEQFF	TGCAGTGCTAGTCTCGTGGTTGGGGAGCAGTTCTTC
TRBV29-1	TRBJ2-2	-	few	CSVAENTGELFF	TGCAGCGTTGCCGAGAACACCGGGGAGCTGTTTTTT
TRBV7-6	TRBJ2-7	-	-	CASSLKYGQEGEQYF	TGTGCCAGCAGCTTAAAATACGGACAGGAGGGCGAGCAGTACTTC
TRBV3-1	TRBJ1-1	-	-	CASSQEPGVDEAFF	TGTGCCAGCAGCCAAGAGCCGGGGGTAGATGAAGCTTTCTTT
TRBV28	TRBJ1-2	TRBD1	-	CASSPAQDRIANYGYTF	TGTGCCAGCAGTCCCGCGCAGGACAGGATAGCTAACTATGGCTACACCTTC
TRBV20-1	TRBJ1-1	TRBD1	-	CSTEQGTNTEAFF	TGCAGTACCGAACAGGGGACGAACACTGAAGCTTTCTTT
TRBV11-2	TRBJ2-1	TRBD2	few	CASSLGLAGHEQFF	TGTGCCAGCAGCTTAGGCCTAGCGGGACATGAGCAGTTCTTC
TRBV20-1	TRBJ1-6	TRBD1	few	CSGAPIQGEGSPLHF	TGCAGTGGGGCCCCTATACAGGGGGAAGGTTCACCCCTCCACTTT
TRBV28	TRBJ2-7	-	few	CASSSGGATYEQYF	TGTGCCAGCAGTTCCGGGGGAGCTACCTACGAGCAGTACTTC
TRBV18	TRBJ2-3	-	-	CASSPYLRDTQYF	TGTGCCAGCTCACCTTATCTACGGGATACGCAGTATTTT
TRBV7-9	TRBJ2-7	-	few	CASSLSSRTFAFNEQYF	TGTGCCAGCAGCTTAAGTTCCCGGACGTTTGCGTTCAACGAGCAGTACTTC
TRBV2	TRBJ2-7	TRBD1	-	CASSRTRTGGIHEQYF	TGTGCCAGCAGTAGAACTCGGACAGGGGGCATCCACGAGCAGTACTTC
TRBV19	TRBJ2-1	-	many	CASSIGPENNEQFF	TGTGCCAGTAGTATAGGACCAGAGAACAATGAGCAGTTCTTC
TRBV11-2	TRBJ1-1	-	few	CASSLGGFRTVLREAFF	TGTGCCAGCAGCTTAGGAGGTTTTCGGACGGTCCTCCGAGAAGCTTTCTTT
TRBV20-1	TRBJ2-7	-	-	CSASRWESYEQYF	TGCAGTGCTAGCCGGTGGGAGAGCTACGAGCAGTACTTC
TRBV4-1	TRBJ2-7	-	few	CASSQERHARWGIYEQYF	TGCGCCAGCAGCCAAGAACGTCATGCCCGATGGGGGATTTACGAGCAGTACTTC
TRBV20-1	TRBJ2-6	-	-	CSALGPRSGVSSGANVLTF	TGCAGTGCTTTAGGGCCCAGGTCCGGGGTTAGCTCTGGGGCCAACGTCCTGACTTTC
TRBV20-1	TRBJ1-4	-	few	CSARGTVLGEKLFF	TGCAGTGCTCGGGGGACCGTCCTGGGAGAAAAACTGTTTTTT
TRBV5-5	TRBJ2-1	-	few	CASSYSYDLASSYNEQFF	TGTGCCAGCAGCTACTCTTACGACCTAGCGAGCTCCTACAATGAGCAGTTCTTC
TRBV7-9	TRBJ2-1	TRBD1	-	CASSSQGTGLVGHEQFF	TGTGCCAGCAGCTCCCAGGGGACAGGGCTTGTAGGACATGAGCAGTTCTTC
TRBV6-1	TRBJ2-3	-	few	CASFPVGGPLGTDTQYF	TGTGCCAGCTTCCCCGTGGGAGGCCCACTAGGCACAGATACGCAGTATTTT
TRBV2	TRBJ1-2	-	-	CASTSGTPYGYTF	TGTGCCAGCACCTCGGGGACACCCTATGGCTACACCTTC
TRBV2	TRBJ2-2	-	-	CASRRGMGNTGELFF	TGTGCCAGCAGACGCGGGATGGGGAACACCGGGGAGCTGTTTTTT
TRBV6-1	TRBJ2-5	-	-	CASSPLWETQYF	TGTGCCAGCAGCCCACTCTGGGAGACCCAGTACTTC
TRBV7-9	TRBJ2-7	-	-	CASSPRASPEQYF	TGTGCCAGCAGCCCCAGAGCATCGCCCGAGCAGTACTTC
TRBV5-1	TRBJ2-7	-	-	CASSPNPSSYEQYF	TGCGCCAGCAGCCCCAATCCCAGCTCCTACGAGCAGTACTTC